Each of the 28 T cell receptor beta chains below was sequenced from the same sample in a study of CD8+ T cells in alopecia areata. Researchers sorted pooled cutaneous lymph node cells on the basis of CD4, CD8alpha, NKG2D, NKG2ACE and other markers. Extracted from the samples, RNA was reverse transcribed into cDNA to serve as the sequencing template. Data came from immunoSEQ multiplex PCR; TCRdb stores just in-frame clones and leaves some out. Altogether approximately 300,000 clones were found in the sample, and no singletons occur. Material for sequencing was CD4+ T cells sorted from a lymph node. These receptor sequences come from a C3H/HeJ mouse with alopecia areata. MHC haplotype of the mouse line: H2-k.

This clone was seen only a few times. The gene names here belong to mouse. The read terminates 4 residues ahead of where the CDR3 ends, so the germline J gene completes it. This sequence joins TRBV19 and TRBJ2-1; TRBD1 matches 10 bases. Trimming at V came to 3 bases and at J to 3 bases, leaving 3 bases not matched to a gene. The germline gives CDR1 FNHDT, CDR2 SITEND (reference sequence). The length of the CDR3 is 15 residues. CDR3 amino acids: CASSKRTGGYAEQFF. CDR3 bases read: TGTGCCAGCAGTAAAAGGACAGGGGGCTATGCT.

This clone has a handful of counts. Genes and germline are mouse. The CDR3 extends 3 residues past the end of the read, so its final part is completed from the germline J gene. Other DNA sequences of this sample code for an identical CDR3. The chain combines TRBV19 with TRBJ1-6, with D possibly matching TRBD1 (6 bases). TRBJ1-6 is assigned to the ORF class and has an uncertain function. Per the germline V gene, CDR1 is FNHDT and CDR2 is SITEND (reference sequence). This CDR3 is 16 amino acids long. The V and J ends lost 1 base and 0 bases respectively, with 8 bases between them. The CDR3 bases that were read are TGTGCCAGCAGTATAAGGGACAATTCCTATAATTCGCCC. It codes for CASSIRDNSYNSP. The CDR3 reads in full as CASSIRDNSYNSPLYF.

In the case of this clone: The listed genes are named as in mouse. The read is 4 residues too short to cover the CDR3 end, so that end is filled in from the germline J gene. This chain uses TRBV13-1 with TRBJ1-1, with a weak D call TRBD1 (6 bases). The CDR3 extends over 14 amino acids. CDR1 is NSHNY and CDR2 is SYGAGN in the germline V gene. The sequenced part of the CDR3 DNA is TGTGCCAGCAGCGAGGCTGGGGGGGCAGGA. Protein sequence: CASSEAGGAG. The entire CDR3 sequence reads CASSEAGGAGEVFF.

The table lists this clone with a few counts. Mouse gene names apply. The missing CDR3 end, 3 residues past where the read stops, is filled in from the germline J gene. This chain links TRBV13-1 with TRBJ1-6, with D possibly TRBD1 on 6 matching bases. TRBJ1-6 is known as an ORF, though its function is uncertain. The V end lost 2 bases, the J end lost 2 bases, and 8 bases lay between the germline ends. This CDR3 comprises 15 residues. The V gene's germline CDR1 is NSHNY and CDR2 SYGAGN. CDR3 DNA, as far as it was read: TGTGCCAGCAGTGAGGACAGCACCTATAATTCGCCC. The encoded protein is CASSEDSTYNSP. The CDR3 reads in full as CASSEDSTYNSPLYF.

This clone was found a few times. The gene names here belong to mouse. Read data end 4 residues before the CDR3 end; the end is taken from the germline J gene. Other DNA variants within this sample encode the same CDR3. V and J are TRBV13-2 and TRBJ2-5; D might be TRBD2 (6 bases). Deletions cut 0 bases from V and 3 bases from J, with 11 bases between. The CDR3 has 15 amino acids. In germline, CDR1 is NNHNN, CDR2 SYGAGS (reference sequence). Partial CDR3 DNA: TGTGCCAGCGGTGATGCACCGGGGGGACAAGAC. Protein sequence: CASGDAPGGQD. The full CDR3 reads CASGDAPGGQDTQYF.

On this clone itself: Gene names and germline match the mouse. The CDR3 end is not reached by the read, which stops 4 residues before it; the germline J gene fills it in. J is TRBJ2-4 and V is TRBV13-2; TRBD1 might be the D (5 bases). V was trimmed by 0 bases and J by 0 bases, leaving 5 bases between them. There are 14 residues in the CDR3. Germline CDR1 and CDR2: NNHNN and SYGAGS (reference sequence). The DNA read from the CDR3 is TGTGCCAGCGGTGATGACAGGAGTCAAAAC. It specifies CASGDDRSQN. The entire CDR3 is CASGDDRSQNTLYF.

In its sample, this clone was seen a few times. Gene names and germline refer to mouse. The DNA ends 4 residues before the CDR3 does, and the rest of the CDR3 is filled in from the germline J gene. The chain employs TRBV17 and TRBJ2-3; maybe TRBD1 (6 bases). V dropped 1 base and J dropped 1 base, with 12 bases sitting between them. The CDR3 totals 16 residues. The germline V gene has CDR1 MNHDT and CDR2 YYDKIL. The CDR3 bases that were read are TGTGCTAGCAGTAGAGGCTACAGGGCTGGTGCAGAA. It specifies CASSRGYRAGAE. The complete CDR3 reads CASSRGYRAGAETLYF. Combining the CDR3 with reference TRBV17 and TRBJ2-3 gives the whole variable domain DTTVKQNPRYKLARVGKPVNLICSQTMNHDTMYWYQKKPNQAPKLLLFYYDKILNREADTFEKFQSSRPNNSFCSLYIGSAGLEYSAMYLCASSRGYRAGAETLYFGSGTRLTVL.

This clone was counted only a few times. The listed genes are named as in mouse. The CDR3 extends 4 residues past the end of the read, so its final part is completed from the germline J gene. The V and J genes are TRBV16 and TRBJ2-5; possibly TRBD2 for D (5 bases). V was trimmed by 3 bases and J by 0 bases, leaving 7 bases between them. The CDR3 has 14 residues. Germline V CDR1 and CDR2: SGHSA, FRNQAP. The chain's CDR3 is CASSFGVNQDTQYF. CDR3 bases read: TGTGCAAGCAGCTTTGGGGTTAACCAAGAC.

This clone appeared a few times. Gene names and germline match the mouse. Read data end 4 residues before the CDR3 end; the end is taken from the germline J gene. V is TRBV13-1 and J is TRBJ2-4; 9 nucleotides align to TRBD2. Looked up from germline, CDR1 is NSHNY and CDR2 is SYGAGN. This CDR3 has 13 residues. Trimming removed 5 bases from V and 3 bases from J; junction bases left unmatched: 1. Partial CDR3 DNA: TGTGCCAGCAGCTGGGGGGGACAAAAC. Translating gives CASSWGGQN. In full, the CDR3 is CASSWGGQNTLYF.

Only a few counts were recorded for this clone. Gene names and germline match the mouse. The sequence runs out 4 residues before the end of the CDR3; the remainder is reconstructed from the germline J gene. The chain carries TRBV14 and TRBJ1-1; D remains ambiguous. This CDR3 spans 13 amino acids. Trimming pared 1 base from V and 4 bases from J, leaving 8 bases between. The germline V gene encodes CDR1 SGHDT and CDR2 FRDEAV. CDR3 DNA (partial): TGTGCCAGCAGTTTCCCGACACCCACA. This gives the protein CASSFPTPT. The entire CDR3 is CASSFPTPTEVFF.

Turning to this clone: Each gene name is a mouse one. The CDR3: CASGVGTPSAETLYF. The CDR3 DNA, read in part, is TGTGCCAGCGGTGTCGGGACTCCCAGTGCAGAA. The chain recombines TRBV13-2 with TRBJ2-3; D is perhaps TRBD2 (6 bases). The read terminates 4 residues ahead of where the CDR3 ends, so the germline J gene completes it. The ends were cut back, 3 bases at V and 0 bases at J, with 11 bases in the middle. This CDR3 has 15 amino acids. Per the germline V gene, CDR1 is NNHNN and CDR2 is SYGAGS (reference sequence).

This clone was seen more than once but under ten times. Gene names refer to mouse genes. With the read ending 4 residues before the CDR3 end, the germline J gene is used to fill in that end. This sequence joins TRBV1 and TRBJ2-1, with TRBD1 as a possible D gene (5 bases). Germline CDR1 and CDR2: NSQYPW and LRSPGD (reference sequence). The germline V and J ends were trimmed by 0 bases and 4 bases, with 10 bases remaining between them. The CDR3 loop spans 15 amino acids. The part of the CDR3 DNA that was read is TGCACCTGCAGTGCAGATGCAGGGAAATATGCT. As protein: CTCSADAGKYA. The whole CDR3 protein is CTCSADAGKYAEQFF.

This clone was found a few times. The gene names given are mouse names. Read coverage stops 4 residues before the CDR3 terminus; the germline J gene supplies the remainder. The genes are TRBV13-3 and TRBJ2-7; 11 bases map to TRBD2. The CDR3 sequence is 15 residues long. Germline V gene sequence: CDR1 NNHDY, CDR2 SYVADS. The CDR3 bases that were read are TGTGCCAGCAGTGAGGACTGGGGGGCCTTTTAT. Its translation: CASSEDWGAFY. The CDR3 as a whole reads CASSEDWGAFYEQYF.

On this clone itself: Gene names denote mouse genes. The missing CDR3 end, 4 residues past where the read stops, is filled in from the germline J gene. J is TRBJ2-3 and V is TRBV13-1; perhaps TRBD1 as D (7 bases). Germline CDR1 is NSHNY and CDR2 is SYGAGN. CDR3 size: 16 residues. V was clipped by 0 bases and J by 0 bases, with 11 bases between them. Partial CDR3 DNA: TGTGCCAGCAGTGATGAAAGGGGGCCTAGTGCAGAA. Protein: CASSDERGPSAE. The CDR3 in its entirety is CASSDERGPSAETLYF.

Of note for this clone: The germline and genes are mouse ones. The missing CDR3 end, 4 residues past where the read stops, is filled in from the germline J gene. This sample also contains other DNA sequences that code for the same CDR3. V gene TRBV5 combines with J gene TRBJ2-1; D is unresolved. The CDR3 totals 13 residues. Trimming shortened V by 1 base and J by 1 base, and 2 bases separated the two germline ends. CDR1 is LGHNA and CDR2 is YNLKQL in the germline V gene (reference sequence). CDR3 bases read: TGTGCCAGCAGCCAAGTCAACTATGCT. Amino acid sequence: CASSQVNYA. The whole CDR3 region reads CASSQVNYAEQFF.

Regarding this clone: The listed genes are named as in mouse. Coverage ceases 4 residues before the CDR3 finishes, and the germline J gene fills in the end. The J gene is TRBJ1-2, the V gene TRBV12-1; 11 bases are a match to TRBD1. V was clipped by 0 bases and J by 4 bases; unmatched bases: 12. Per the germline V gene, CDR1 is SGHSN and CDR2 is HYEKVE. The CDR3 is made up of 18 amino acids. The covered CDR3 bases are TGTGCCAGCTCTCTCTCGAGGGGGACAGGGGGATCGGGCTCC. Encoded protein: CASSLSRGTGGSGS. The whole CDR3 sequence reads CASSLSRGTGGSGSDYTF.

This clone appeared many times. The genes and germline here are from mouse. The read ends 4 residues early relative to the CDR3; the germline J gene fills the gap. The same CDR3 can be traced to other DNA sequences in this sample. The chain links TRBV1 to TRBJ2-5; TRBD2 might be the D (6 bases). The length of the CDR3 is 13 residues. Germline assignment: CDR1 NSQYPW and CDR2 LRSPGD (reference sequence). The DNA read from the CDR3 is TGCACCTGCAGTGCAGGTGGGGGAGAC. Residues: CTCSAGGGD. Given in full, the CDR3 is CTCSAGGGDTQYF.

Only a few counts were recorded for this clone. Germline and genes here are mouse. The read ends 4 residues before the CDR3 terminus; that terminus is restored from the germline J gene. V and J are TRBV13-2 and TRBJ1-2, with 7 nucleotides matching TRBD1. V shed 8 bases, J shed 4 bases, and the junction held 2 bases outside the gene matches. Germline V gene lookup returns CDR1 NNHNN and CDR2 SYGAGS (reference sequence). There are 11 residues in the CDR3. CDR3 in amino acids: CARTGISDYTF. Partial CDR3 DNA: TGTGCCAGGACAGGGATCTCC.

This clone occurred a few times. The germline and genes are mouse ones. The CDR3 end is not reached by the read, which stops 4 residues before it; the germline J gene fills it in. V and J are TRBV5 and TRBJ2-7; 10 bases map to TRBD1. The CDR3 has 15 residues. J gave up 3 bases and V 4 bases, and 6 bases lay outside the gene matches. Per the germline V gene, CDR1 is LGHNA and CDR2 is YNLKQL (reference sequence). The part of the CDR3 DNA that was read is TGTGCCAGCAGCCTCTCCGGGACAGGGGTCTAT. It yields the protein CASSLSGTGVY. The CDR3 as a whole reads CASSLSGTGVYEQYF.

Regarding this clone: Gene names follow the mouse nomenclature. The read terminates 4 residues ahead of where the CDR3 ends, so the germline J gene completes it. This chain links TRBV17 with TRBJ2-1; 8 bases are shared with TRBD1. The germline CDR1 and CDR2 sequences are MNHDT and YYDKIL. The CDR3 consists of 15 residues. CDR3 DNA (partial): TGTGCTAGCAGTAGACTGACAGGGGATGGAGCT. Amino acids: CASSRLTGDGA. The CDR3 reads in full as CASSRLTGDGAEQFF.

This clone showed up just a few times. Gene names are mouse gene names. The read terminates 4 residues ahead of where the CDR3 ends, so the germline J gene completes it. The chain links TRBV31 to TRBJ2-2; D is possibly TRBD1 (7 bases). The V gene lost 0 bases and the J gene lost 0 bases, with 11 bases spanning the gap. This CDR3 comprises 16 residues. The germline CDR1 and CDR2 sequences are GKSSPN and SITVG. CDR3 DNA (partial): TGTGCCTGGAGTCTCTCCAGGGGGGCAAACACCGGG. This translates into CAWSLSRGANTG. The complete CDR3 protein is CAWSLSRGANTGQLYF.

This clone has a handful of counts. The genes are named according to mouse. The read halts 4 residues ahead of the CDR3 end, with the missing end drawn from the germline J gene. The V and J genes are TRBV1 and TRBJ2-5, with 8 bases matching TRBD2. This CDR3 is 16 amino acids long. Trimming cost V 1 base and J 2 bases; bases outside gene matches: 5. Germline V lookup: CDR1 NSQYPW, CDR2 LRSPGD (reference sequence). This chain's CDR3 is CTCSAGGGPSQDTQYF. The sequenced CDR3 bases are TGCACCTGCAGTGCAGGGGGGGGGCCGTCCCAAGAC. Using reference TRBV1 and TRBJ2-5 for the parts outside the CDR3, the full variable domain is VTLLEQNPRWRLVPRGQAVNLRCILKNSQYPWMSWYQQDLQKQLQWLFTLRSPGDKEVKSLPGADYLATRVTDTELRLQVANMSQGRTLYCTCSAGGGPSQDTQYFGPGTRLLVL.

This clone was detected only a few times. The listed genes are named as in mouse. The read terminates 3 residues ahead of where the CDR3 ends, so the germline J gene completes it. The rearrangement links TRBV1 to TRBJ1-6; D gene ambiguous. TRBJ1-6 is noted as an ORF with a role that remains uncertain. Trimming removed 2 bases at V and 7 bases at J, with 6 bases between. Germline lookup yields CDR1 NSQYPW and CDR2 LRSPGD (reference sequence). This CDR3 has 13 residues. The covered CDR3 bases are TGCACCTGCAGTGCACTACAGAATTCGCCC. Translating gives CTCSALQNSP. The entire CDR3 protein reads CTCSALQNSPLYF.

Note on this clone: This could be a read error, since a much larger clone is one nucleotide away. The listed genes are named as in mouse. The CDR3 end is not reached by the read, which stops 4 residues before it; the germline J gene fills it in. Other nucleotide sequences from this sample produce the same CDR3. The V gene is TRBV13-2, the J gene TRBJ2-7; 9 bases align to TRBD2. Germline assignment: CDR1 NNHNN and CDR2 SYGAGS (reference sequence). The CDR3 has 14 residues. The CDR3: CASGDGTGGYEQYF. The CDR3 DNA, read in part, is TGTGCCAGCGGTGATGGAACTGGGGGGTAT.

This clone was counted only a few times. Genes and germline are mouse. The read is 4 residues too short to cover the CDR3 end, so that end is filled in from the germline J gene. Other DNA sequences in the same sample also yield this CDR3. The chain has TRBV13-2 and TRBJ1-1; TRBD1 matches at 7 bases. Germline V lookup: CDR1 NNHNN, CDR2 SYGAGS (reference sequence). The CDR3 has 13 amino acids. Incomplete CDR3 DNA: TGTGCCAGCGGTGATGCGGGACAGACA. The encoded protein is CASGDAGQT. The full CDR3 sequence reads CASGDAGQTEVFF.

This clone was picked up a small number of times. The genes are named according to mouse. The read ends 4 residues shy of where the CDR3 ends; the end is completed using the germline J gene. V and J are TRBV19 and TRBJ2-1; no clear D. V lost 4 bases and J 3 bases, leaving 8 bases between the germline ends. There are 13 residues in the CDR3. Germline V gene lookup returns CDR1 FNHDT and CDR2 SITEND (reference sequence). This chain's CDR3 is CASSFQIYAEQFF. CDR3 DNA, as far as it was read: TGTGCCAGCAGTTTCCAGATCTATGCT. The full variable domain, with the rest looked up from reference TRBV19 and TRBJ2-1, is GGIITQTPKFLIGQEGQKLTLKCQQNFNHDTMYWYRQDSGKGLRLIYYSITENDLQKGDLSEGYDASREKKSSFSLTVTSAQKNEMAVFLCASSFQIYAEQFFGPGTRLTVL.

This clone was seen a few times. Each gene name is a mouse one. With the read ending 4 residues before the CDR3 end, the germline J gene is used to fill in that end. The chain employs TRBV5 and TRBJ1-1, with D possibly being TRBD1 (5 bases). Trimming removed 2 bases at V and 0 bases at J, with 13 bases between. The length of the CDR3 is 16 residues. The germline gives CDR1 LGHNA, CDR2 YNLKQL (reference sequence). The covered CDR3 bases are TGTGCCAGCAGCCAACTCGCGACAGAAACAAACACA. Translated: CASSQLATETNT. The entire CDR3 protein is CASSQLATETNTEVFF.

For this clone: Genes and germline are mouse. The CDR3 extends 4 residues past the end of the read, so its final part is completed from the germline J gene. The rearrangement joins TRBV5 to TRBJ1-1; a possible D gene is TRBD1 (6 bases). The V gene's germline CDR1 is LGHNA and CDR2 YNLKQL (reference sequence). CDR3 length equals 15 residues. Trimming took 4 bases from V and 1 from J, leaving 13 bases between them. The covered CDR3 bases are TGTGCCAGCAGCCTACCCGGGACAAAAAACACA. As protein: CASSLPGTKNT. The CDR3 as a whole reads CASSLPGTKNTEVFF.